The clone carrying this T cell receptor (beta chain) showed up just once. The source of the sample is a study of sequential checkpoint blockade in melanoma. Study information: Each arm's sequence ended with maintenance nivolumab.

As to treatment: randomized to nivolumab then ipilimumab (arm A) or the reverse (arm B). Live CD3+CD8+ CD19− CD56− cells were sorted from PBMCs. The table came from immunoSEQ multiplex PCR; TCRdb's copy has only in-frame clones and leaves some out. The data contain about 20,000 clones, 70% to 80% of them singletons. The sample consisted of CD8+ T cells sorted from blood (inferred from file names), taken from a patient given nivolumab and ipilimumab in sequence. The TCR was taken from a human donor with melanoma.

CDR3 coding DNA: TGTGCCAGCAGCGACGGGGGCACTGAAGCTTTCTTT. It yields the protein CASSDGGTEAFF. The chain couples TRBV9 to TRBJ1-1; a possible D gene is TRBD1 (5 bases). V lost 3 bases and J 4 bases, leaving 7 bases between the germline ends. This CDR3 has 12 residues. The germline V gene has CDR1 SGDLS and CDR2 YYNGEE.